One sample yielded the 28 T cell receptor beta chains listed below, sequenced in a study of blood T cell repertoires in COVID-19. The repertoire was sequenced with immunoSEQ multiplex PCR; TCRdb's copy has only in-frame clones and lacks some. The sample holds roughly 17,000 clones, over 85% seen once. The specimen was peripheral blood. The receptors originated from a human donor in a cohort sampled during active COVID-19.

The CDR3 protein is CASSMTGATNEKLFF. Here the CDR3 DNA reads TGTGCCAGCAGTATGACAGGGGCAACTAATGAAAAACTGTTTTTT. This chain uses TRBV5-5 with TRBJ1-4; 8 bases agree with TRBD1. Trimming took 5 bases from V and 0 from J; bases not matched to a gene: 3. Germline loops: CDR1 SGHKS, CDR2 YYEKEE (reference sequence). This CDR3 comprises 15 residues.

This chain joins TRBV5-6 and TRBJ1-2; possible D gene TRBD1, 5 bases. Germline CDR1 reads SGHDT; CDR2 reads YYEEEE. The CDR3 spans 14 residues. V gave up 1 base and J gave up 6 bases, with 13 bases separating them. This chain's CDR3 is CASSLPGTADGYTF. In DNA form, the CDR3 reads TGTGCCAGCAGCTTGCCGGGGACTGCCGATGGCTACACCTTC. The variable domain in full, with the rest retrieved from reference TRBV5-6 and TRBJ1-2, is DAGVTQSPTHLIKTRGQQVTLRCSPKSGHDTVSWYQQALGQGPQFIFQYYEEEERQRGNFPDRFSGHQFPNYSSELNVNALLLGDSALYLCASSLPGTADGYTFGSGTRLTVV.

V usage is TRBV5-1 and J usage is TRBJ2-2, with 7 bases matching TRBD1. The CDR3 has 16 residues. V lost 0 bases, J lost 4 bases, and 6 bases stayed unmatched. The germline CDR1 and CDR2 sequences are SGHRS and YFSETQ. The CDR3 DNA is TGCGCCAGCAGCTTGGAGTTACAGGGGCCCACCGGGGAGCTGTTTTTT. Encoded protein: CASSLELQGPTGELFF.

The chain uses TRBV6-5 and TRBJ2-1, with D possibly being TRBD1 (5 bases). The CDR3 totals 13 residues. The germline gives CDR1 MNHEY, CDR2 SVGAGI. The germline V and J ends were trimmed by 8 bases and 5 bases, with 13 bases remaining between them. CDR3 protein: CASGQGFDNEQFF. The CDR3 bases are TGTGCCAGCGGGCAGGGTTTCGACAATGAGCAGTTCTTC.

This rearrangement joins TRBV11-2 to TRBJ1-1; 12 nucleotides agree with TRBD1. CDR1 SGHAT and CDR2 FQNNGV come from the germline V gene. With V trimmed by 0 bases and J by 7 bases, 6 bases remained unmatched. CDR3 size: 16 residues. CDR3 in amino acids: CASSLDGGTGGGEAFF. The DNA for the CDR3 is TGTGCCAGCAGCTTAGATGGAGGGACAGGGGGCGGTGAAGCTTTCTTT.

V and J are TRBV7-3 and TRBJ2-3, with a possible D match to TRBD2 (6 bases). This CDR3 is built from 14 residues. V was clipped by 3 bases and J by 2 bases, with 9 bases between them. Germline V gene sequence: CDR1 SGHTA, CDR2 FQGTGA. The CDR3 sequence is CASSFGGTTDTQYF. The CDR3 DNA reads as TGTGCCAGCAGCTTTGGGGGGACCACAGATACGCAGTATTTT.

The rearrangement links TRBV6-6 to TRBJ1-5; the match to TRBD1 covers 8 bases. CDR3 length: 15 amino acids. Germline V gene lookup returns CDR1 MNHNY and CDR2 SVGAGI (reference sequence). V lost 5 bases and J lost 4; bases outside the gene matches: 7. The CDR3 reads CASSPSDRANQPQHF. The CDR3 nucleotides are TGTGCCAGCAGTCCTTCGGACAGGGCAAATCAGCCCCAGCATTTT.

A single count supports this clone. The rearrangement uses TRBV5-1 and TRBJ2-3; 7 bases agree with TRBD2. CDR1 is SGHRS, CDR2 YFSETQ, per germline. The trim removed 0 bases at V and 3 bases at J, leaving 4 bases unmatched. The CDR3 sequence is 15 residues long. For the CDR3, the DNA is TGCGCCAGCAGCTTGGGAACTAGCGTAACAGATACGCAGTATTTT. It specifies CASSLGTSVTDTQYF.

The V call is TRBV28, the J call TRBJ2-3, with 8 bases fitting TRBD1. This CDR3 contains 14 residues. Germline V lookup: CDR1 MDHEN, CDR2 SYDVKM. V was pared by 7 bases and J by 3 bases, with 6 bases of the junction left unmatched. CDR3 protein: CASKRTGITDTQYF. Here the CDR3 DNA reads TGTGCCAGCAAGAGGACAGGGATTACAGATACGCAGTATTTT.

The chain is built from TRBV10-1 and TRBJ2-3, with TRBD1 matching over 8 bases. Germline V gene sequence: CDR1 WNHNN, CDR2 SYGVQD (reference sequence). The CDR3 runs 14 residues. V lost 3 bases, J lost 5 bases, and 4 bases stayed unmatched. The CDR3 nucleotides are TGCGCCAGCAGTGAAGGACAGGGAGGAGATACGCAGTATTTT. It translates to CASSEGQGGDTQYF.

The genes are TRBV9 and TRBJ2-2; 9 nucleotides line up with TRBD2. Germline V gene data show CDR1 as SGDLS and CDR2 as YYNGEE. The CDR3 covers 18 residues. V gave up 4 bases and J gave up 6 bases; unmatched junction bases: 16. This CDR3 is CASSPSMGSAGGPGELFF. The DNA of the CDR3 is TGTGCCAGCAGCCCCTCTATGGGGTCAGCGGGAGGCCCCGGGGAGCTGTTTTTT.

Here the CDR3 DNA reads TGTGCCAGTAGTATAGGCGGGCTAGAGGATACGCAGTATTTT. Protein: CASSIGGLEDTQYF. The rearrangement joins TRBV19 to TRBJ2-3; tentatively, D is TRBD2 (5 bases). The CDR3 runs 14 residues. CDR1 is LNHDA and CDR2 is SQIVND in the germline V gene (reference sequence). Trimming shortened V by 1 base and J by 6 bases, and 11 bases separated the two germline ends.

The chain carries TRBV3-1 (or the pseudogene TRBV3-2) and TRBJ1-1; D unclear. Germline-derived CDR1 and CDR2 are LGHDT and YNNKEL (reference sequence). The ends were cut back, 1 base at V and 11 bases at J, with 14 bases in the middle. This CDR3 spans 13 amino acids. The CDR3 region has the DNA TGTGCCAGCAGCCAAGGGACTCCCGGGGAGGCTTTCTTT. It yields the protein CASSQGTPGEAFF.

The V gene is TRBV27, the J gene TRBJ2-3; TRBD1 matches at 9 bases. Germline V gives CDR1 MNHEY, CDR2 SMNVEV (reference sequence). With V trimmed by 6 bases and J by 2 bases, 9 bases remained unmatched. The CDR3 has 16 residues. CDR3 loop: CASSRIQGAYTDTQYF. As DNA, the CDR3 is TGTGCCAGCAGCCGAATACAGGGGGCATACACAGATACGCAGTATTTT.

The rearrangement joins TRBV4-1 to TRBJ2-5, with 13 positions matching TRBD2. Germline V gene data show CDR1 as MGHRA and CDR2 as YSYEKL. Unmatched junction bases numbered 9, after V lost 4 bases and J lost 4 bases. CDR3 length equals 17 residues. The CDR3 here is CASSPRTSGSSGETQYF. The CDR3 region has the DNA TGCGCCAGCAGCCCTCGGACTAGCGGGAGCAGCGGAGAGACCCAGTACTTC.

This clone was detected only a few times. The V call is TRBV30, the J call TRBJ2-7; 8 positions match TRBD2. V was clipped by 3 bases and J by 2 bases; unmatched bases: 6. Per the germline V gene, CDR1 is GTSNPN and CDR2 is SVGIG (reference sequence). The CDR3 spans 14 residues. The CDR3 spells CAWSQRENPYEQYF. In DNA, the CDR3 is TGTGCCTGGAGCCAGCGGGAGAACCCCTACGAGCAGTACTTC.

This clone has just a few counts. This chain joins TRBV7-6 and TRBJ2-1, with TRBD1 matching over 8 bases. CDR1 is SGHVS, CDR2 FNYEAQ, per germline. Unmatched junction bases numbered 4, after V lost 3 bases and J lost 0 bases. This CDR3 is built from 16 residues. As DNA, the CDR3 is TGTGCCAGCAGCTTTTTGACAGGGGACTCCTACAATGAGCAGTTCTTC. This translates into CASSFLTGDSYNEQFF.

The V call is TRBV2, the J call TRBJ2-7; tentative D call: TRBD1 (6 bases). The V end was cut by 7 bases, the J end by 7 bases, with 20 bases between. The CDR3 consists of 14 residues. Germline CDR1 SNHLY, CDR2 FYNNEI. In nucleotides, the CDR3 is TGTGCCAGCATGCAGGACAGCACGGTAGTGGAGCAGTACTTC. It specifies CASMQDSTVVEQYF. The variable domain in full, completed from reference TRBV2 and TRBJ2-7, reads EPEVTQTPSHQVTQMGQEVILRCVPISNHLYFYWYRQILGQKVEFLVSFYNNEISEKSEIFDDQFSVERPDGSNFTLKIRSTKLEDSAMYFCASMQDSTVVEQYFGPGTRLTVT.

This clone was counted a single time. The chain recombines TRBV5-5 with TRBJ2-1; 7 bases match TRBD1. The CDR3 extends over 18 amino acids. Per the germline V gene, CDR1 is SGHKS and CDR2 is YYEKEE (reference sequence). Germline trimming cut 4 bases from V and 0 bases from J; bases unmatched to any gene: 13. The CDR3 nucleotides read TGTGCCAGCAGCAATCGACAGGGCCAATCCAGCTCCTACAATGAGCAGTTCTTC. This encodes CASSNRQGQSSSYNEQFF.

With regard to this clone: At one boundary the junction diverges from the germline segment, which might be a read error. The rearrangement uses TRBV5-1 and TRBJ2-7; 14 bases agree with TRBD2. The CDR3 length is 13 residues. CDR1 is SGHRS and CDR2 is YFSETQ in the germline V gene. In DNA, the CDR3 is TGCGCCAGCAGCTTGGGACTAGCGGGAGGGGTTACCTTC. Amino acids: CASSLGLAGGVTF.

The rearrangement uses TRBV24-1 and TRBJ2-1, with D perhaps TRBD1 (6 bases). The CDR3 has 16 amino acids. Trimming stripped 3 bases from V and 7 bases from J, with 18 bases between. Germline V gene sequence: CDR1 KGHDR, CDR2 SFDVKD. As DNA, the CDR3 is TGTGCCACCAGTGATCCACACAGGGCAGCCACTAATGAGCAGTTCTTC. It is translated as CATSDPHRAATNEQFF.

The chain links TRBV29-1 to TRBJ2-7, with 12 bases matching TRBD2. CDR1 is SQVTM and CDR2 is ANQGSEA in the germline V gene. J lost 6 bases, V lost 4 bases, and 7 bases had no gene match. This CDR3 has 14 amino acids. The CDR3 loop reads CSVATSGSFSEQYF. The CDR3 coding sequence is TGCAGCGTTGCGACTAGCGGGAGCTTCTCCGAGCAGTACTTC.

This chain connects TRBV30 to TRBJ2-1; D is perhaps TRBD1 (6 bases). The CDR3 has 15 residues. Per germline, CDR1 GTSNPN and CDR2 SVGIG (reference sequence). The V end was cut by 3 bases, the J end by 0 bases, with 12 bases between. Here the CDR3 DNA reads TGTGCCTGGAGAGGAATGGGGGCCTCCTACAATGAGCAGTTCTTC. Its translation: CAWRGMGASYNEQFF.

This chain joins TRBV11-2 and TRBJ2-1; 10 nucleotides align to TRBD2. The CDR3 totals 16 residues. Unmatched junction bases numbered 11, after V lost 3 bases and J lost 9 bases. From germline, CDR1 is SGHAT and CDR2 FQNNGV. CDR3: CASSFPGLAGVGEQFF. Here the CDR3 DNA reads TGTGCCAGCAGCTTCCCGGGCCTAGCGGGAGTAGGTGAGCAGTTCTTC.

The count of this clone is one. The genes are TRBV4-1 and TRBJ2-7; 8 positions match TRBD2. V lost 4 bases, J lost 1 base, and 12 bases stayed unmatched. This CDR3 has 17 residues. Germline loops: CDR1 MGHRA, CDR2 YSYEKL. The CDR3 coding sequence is TGCGCCAGCAGCCCCCTTGGCGGGAGGTACTCTTCCTACGAGCAGTACTTC. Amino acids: CASSPLGGRYSSYEQYF.

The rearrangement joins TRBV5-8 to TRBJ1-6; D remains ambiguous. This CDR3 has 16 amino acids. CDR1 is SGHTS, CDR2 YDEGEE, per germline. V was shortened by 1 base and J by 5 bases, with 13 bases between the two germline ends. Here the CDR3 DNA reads TGTGCCAGCAGCTTGTTAATAAGGAGCCATAATTCACCCCTCCACTTT. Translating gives CASSLLIRSHNSPLHF.

CDR3 DNA sequence: TGTGCCAGCAGTTTAGTCGCCCAGGAAGAGACCCAGTACTTC. As protein: CASSLVAQEETQYF. The chain carries TRBV28 and TRBJ2-5; no definite D call. V lost 2 bases and J 3 bases, leaving 10 bases between the germline ends. The germline V gene encodes CDR1 MDHEN and CDR2 SYDVKM. This CDR3 has 14 amino acids.

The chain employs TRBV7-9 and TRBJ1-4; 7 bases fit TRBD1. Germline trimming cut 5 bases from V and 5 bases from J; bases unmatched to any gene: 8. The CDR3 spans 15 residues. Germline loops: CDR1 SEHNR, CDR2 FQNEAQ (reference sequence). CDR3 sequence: CASSGRTGTNEKLFF. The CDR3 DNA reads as TGTGCCAGCAGCGGGCGGACAGGAACAAATGAAAAACTGTTTTTT. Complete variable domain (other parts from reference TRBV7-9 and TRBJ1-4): DTGVSQNPRHKITKRGQNVTFRCDPISEHNRLYWYRQTLGQGPEFLTYFQNEAQLEKSRLLSDRFSAERPKGSFSTLEIQRTEQGDSAMYLCASSGRTGTNEKLFFGSGTQLSVL.